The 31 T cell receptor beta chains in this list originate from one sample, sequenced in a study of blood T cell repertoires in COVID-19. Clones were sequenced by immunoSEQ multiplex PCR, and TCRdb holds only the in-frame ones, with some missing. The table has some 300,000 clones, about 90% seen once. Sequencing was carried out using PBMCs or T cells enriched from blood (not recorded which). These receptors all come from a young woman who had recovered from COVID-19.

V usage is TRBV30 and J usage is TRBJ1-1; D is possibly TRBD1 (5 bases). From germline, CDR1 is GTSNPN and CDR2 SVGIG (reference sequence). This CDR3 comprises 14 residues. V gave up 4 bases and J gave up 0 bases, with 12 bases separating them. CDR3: CAWMPGLVNTEAFF. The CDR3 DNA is TGTGCCTGGATGCCAGGGCTGGTGAACACTGAAGCTTTCTTT.

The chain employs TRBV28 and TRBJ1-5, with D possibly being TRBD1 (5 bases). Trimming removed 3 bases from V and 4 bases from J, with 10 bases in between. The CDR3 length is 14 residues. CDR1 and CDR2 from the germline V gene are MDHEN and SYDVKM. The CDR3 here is CASSLGPDNQPQHF. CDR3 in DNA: TGTGCCAGCAGTTTGGGGCCGGATAATCAGCCCCAGCATTTT.

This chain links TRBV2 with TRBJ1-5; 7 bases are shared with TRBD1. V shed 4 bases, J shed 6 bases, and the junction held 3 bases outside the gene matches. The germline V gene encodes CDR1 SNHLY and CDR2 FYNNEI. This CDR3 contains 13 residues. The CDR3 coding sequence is TGTGCCAGCAGTGGACAGGGTACTCAGCCCCAGCATTTT. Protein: CASSGQGTQPQHF.

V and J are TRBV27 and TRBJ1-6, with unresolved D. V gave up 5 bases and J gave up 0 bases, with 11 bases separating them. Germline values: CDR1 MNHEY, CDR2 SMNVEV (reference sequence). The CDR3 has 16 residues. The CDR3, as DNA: TGTGCCAGCAGTGGTCACGGGAGCTCCTATAATTCACCCCTCCACTTT. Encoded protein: CASSGHGSSYNSPLHF.

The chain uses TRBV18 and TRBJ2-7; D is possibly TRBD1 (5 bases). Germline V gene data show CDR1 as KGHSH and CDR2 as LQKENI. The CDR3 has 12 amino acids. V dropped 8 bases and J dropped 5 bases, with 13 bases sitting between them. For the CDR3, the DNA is TGTGCCAGCGCGCCCAACAGGAACGAGCAGTACTTC. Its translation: CASAPNRNEQYF. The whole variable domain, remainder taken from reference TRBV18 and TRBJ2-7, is NAGVMQNPRHLVRRRGQEARLRCSPMKGHSHVYWYRQLPEEGLKFMVYLQKENIIDESGMPKERFSAEFPKEGPSILRIQQVVRGDSAAYFCASAPNRNEQYFGPGTRLTVT.

The CDR3 sequence is CASSLGDRGGTEAFF. CDR3 DNA sequence: TGCGCCAGCAGCTTGGGGGACAGGGGTGGCACTGAAGCTTTCTTT. This chain links TRBV5-1 with TRBJ1-1, with 10 bases identical to TRBD1. The CDR3 covers 15 residues. Unmatched junction bases numbered 3, after V lost 0 bases and J lost 4 bases. CDR1 and CDR2 (germline): SGHRS, YFSETQ. Looking up the rest from reference TRBV5-1 and TRBJ1-1 gives the full variable domain: KAGVTQTPRYLIKTRGQQVTLSCSPISGHRSVSWYQQTPGQGLQFLFEYFSETQRNKGNFPGRFSGRQFSNSRSEMNVSTLELGDSALYLCASSLGDRGGTEAFFGQGTRLTVV.

The CDR3 sequence is CASSPTDRRNTEAFF. The CDR3 DNA reads TGTGCCAGCAGCCCAACGGACAGGAGGAACACTGAAGCTTTCTTT. The rearrangement uses TRBV7-9 and TRBJ1-1; TRBD1 agrees at 7 bases. The CDR3 spans 15 residues. V dropped 5 bases and J dropped 1; count of bases not matched to a gene: 7. Germline V CDR1 and CDR2: SEHNR, FQNEAQ (reference sequence).

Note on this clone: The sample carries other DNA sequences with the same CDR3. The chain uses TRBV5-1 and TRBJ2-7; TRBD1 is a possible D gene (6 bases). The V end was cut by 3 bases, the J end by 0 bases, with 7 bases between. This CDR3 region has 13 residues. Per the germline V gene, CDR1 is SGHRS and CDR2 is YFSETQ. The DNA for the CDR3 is TGCGCCAGCAGCTCGACAGGCTCCTACGAGCAGTACTTC. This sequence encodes CASSSTGSYEQYF.

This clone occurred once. CDR3 in amino acids: CASSQQSQETQYF. In DNA form, the CDR3 reads TGTGCCAGCAGCCAGCAGTCCCAAGAGACCCAGTACTTC. This chain uses TRBV3-1 (or the pseudogene TRBV3-2) with TRBJ2-5; D remains ambiguous. Germline loops: CDR1 LGHDT, CDR2 YNNKEL (reference sequence). Trimming pared 3 bases from V and 1 base from J, leaving 6 bases between. This CDR3 region has 13 residues.

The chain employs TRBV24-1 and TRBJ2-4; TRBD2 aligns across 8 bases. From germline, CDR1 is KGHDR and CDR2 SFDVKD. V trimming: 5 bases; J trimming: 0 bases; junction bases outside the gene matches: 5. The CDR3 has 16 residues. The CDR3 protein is CATSGGRGAAKNIQYF. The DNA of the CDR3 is TGTGCCACCAGTGGGGGGCGGGGGGCAGCCAAAAACATTCAGTACTTC.

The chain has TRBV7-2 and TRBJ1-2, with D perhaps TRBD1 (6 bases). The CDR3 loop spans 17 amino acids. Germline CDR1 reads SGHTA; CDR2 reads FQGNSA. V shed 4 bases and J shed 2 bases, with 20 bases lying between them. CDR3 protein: CASSYDPITGINYGYTF. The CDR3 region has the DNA TGTGCCAGCAGCTACGACCCGATCACAGGGATAAACTATGGCTACACCTTC.

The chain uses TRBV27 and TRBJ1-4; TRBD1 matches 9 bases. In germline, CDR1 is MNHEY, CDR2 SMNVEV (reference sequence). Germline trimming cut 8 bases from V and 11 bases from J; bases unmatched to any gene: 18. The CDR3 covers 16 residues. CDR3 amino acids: CASGISGQGPLGKLFF. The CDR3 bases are TGTGCCAGCGGTATTTCGGGACAGGGCCCTTTGGGGAAACTGTTTTTT.

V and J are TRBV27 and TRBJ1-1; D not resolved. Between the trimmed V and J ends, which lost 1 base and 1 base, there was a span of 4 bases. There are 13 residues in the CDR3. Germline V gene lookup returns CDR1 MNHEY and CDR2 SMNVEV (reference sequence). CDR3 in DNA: TGTGCCAGCAGTTTATACGGGAACACTGAAGCTTTCTTT. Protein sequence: CASSLYGNTEAFF.

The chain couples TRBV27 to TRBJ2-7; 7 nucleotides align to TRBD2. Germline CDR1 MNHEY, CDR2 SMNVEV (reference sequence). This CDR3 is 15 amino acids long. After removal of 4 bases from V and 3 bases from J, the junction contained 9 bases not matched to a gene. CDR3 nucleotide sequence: TGTGCCAGCAGTTGGGCTGGGAGGGGACGCTACGAGCAGTACTTC. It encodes CASSWAGRGRYEQYF.

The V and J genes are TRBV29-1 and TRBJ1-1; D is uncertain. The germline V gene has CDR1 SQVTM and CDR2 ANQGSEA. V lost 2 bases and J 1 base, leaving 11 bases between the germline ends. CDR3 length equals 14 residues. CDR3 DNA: TGCAGCGTTGAACGATGGGCAGGGAACACTGAAGCTTTCTTT. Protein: CSVERWAGNTEAFF.

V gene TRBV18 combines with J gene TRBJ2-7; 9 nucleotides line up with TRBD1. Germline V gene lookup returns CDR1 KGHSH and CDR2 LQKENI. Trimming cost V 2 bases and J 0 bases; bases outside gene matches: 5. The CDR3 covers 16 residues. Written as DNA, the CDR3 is TGTGCCAGCTCACCAGGGGGACAGGGAAGCTCCTACGAGCAGTACTTC. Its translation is CASSPGGQGSSYEQYF.

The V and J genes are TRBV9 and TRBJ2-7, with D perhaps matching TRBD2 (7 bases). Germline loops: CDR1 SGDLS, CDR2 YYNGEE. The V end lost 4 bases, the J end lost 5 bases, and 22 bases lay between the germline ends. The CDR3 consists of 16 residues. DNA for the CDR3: TGTGCCAGCAGCCCGAAGGAGGGGGGGGGAACTGACGAGCAGTACTTC. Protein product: CASSPKEGGGTDEQYF.

CDR3 nucleotides: TGTGCCAGCAGTGAAAGGGACAGGGGGCTCGCTAATGAAAAACTGTTTTTT. Protein product: CASSERDRGLANEKLFF. This rearrangement joins TRBV2 to TRBJ1-4; 12 nucleotides line up with TRBD1. In germline, CDR1 is SNHLY, CDR2 FYNNEI. This CDR3 spans 17 amino acids. J gave up 3 bases and V 2 bases, and 4 bases lay outside the gene matches.

CDR3 region: CASSTRLAGTTDTQYF. In DNA form, the CDR3 reads TGCGCCAGCAGCACACGACTAGCGGGGACCACAGATACGCAGTATTTT. The chain joins TRBV5-1 to TRBJ2-3; 11 bases fit TRBD2. This CDR3 has 16 amino acids. Trimming cost V 4 bases and J 2 bases; bases outside gene matches: 6. Germline CDR1 is SGHRS and CDR2 is YFSETQ.

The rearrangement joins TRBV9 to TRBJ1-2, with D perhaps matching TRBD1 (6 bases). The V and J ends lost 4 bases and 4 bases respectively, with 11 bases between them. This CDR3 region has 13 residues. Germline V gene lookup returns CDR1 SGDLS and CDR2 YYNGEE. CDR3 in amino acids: CASSSRQAYGYTF. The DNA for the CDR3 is TGTGCCAGCAGCAGTCGACAGGCCTATGGCTACACCTTC.

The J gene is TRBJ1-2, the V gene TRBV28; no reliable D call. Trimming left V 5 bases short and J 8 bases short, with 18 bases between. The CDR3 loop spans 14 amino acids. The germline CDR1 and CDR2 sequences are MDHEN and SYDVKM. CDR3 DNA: TGTGCCAGCAGTCGACCTCAGGCGGGCGGGGGCTACACCTTC. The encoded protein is CASSRPQAGGGYTF.

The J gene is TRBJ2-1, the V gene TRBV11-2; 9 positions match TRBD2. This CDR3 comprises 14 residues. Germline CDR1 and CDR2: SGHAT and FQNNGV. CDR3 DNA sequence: TGTGCTATCGGGGGACTAGCCGTCCACAATGAGCAGTTCTTC. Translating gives CAIGGLAVHNEQFF. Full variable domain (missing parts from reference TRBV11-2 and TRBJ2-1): EAGVAQSPRYKIIEKRQSVAFWCNPISGHATLYWYQQILGQGPKLLIQFQNNGVVDDSQLPKDRFSAERLKGVDSTLKIQPAKLEDSAVYLCAIGGLAVHNEQFFGPGTRLTVL.

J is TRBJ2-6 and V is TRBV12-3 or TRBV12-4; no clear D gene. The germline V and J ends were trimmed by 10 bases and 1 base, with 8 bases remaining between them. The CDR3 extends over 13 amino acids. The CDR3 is CAIEPSGANVLTF. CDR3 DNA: TGTGCCATAGAGCCTTCTGGGGCCAACGTCCTGACTTTC.

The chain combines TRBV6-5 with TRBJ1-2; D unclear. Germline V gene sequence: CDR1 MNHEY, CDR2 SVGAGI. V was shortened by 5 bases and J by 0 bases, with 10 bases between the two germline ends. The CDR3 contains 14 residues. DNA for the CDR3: TGTGCCAGCAGTCCCACAAACCCTAACTATGGCTACACCTTC. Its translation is CASSPTNPNYGYTF.

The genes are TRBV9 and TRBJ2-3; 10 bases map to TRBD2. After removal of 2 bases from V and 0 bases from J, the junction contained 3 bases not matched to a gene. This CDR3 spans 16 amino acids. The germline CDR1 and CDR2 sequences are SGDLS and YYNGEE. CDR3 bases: TGTGCCAGCAGCGTTAGCGGGGGGCTAAGCACAGATACGCAGTATTTT. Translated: CASSVSGGLSTDTQYF. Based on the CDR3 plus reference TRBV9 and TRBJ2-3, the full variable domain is DSGVTQTPKHLITATGQRVTLRCSPRSGDLSVYWYQQSLDQGLQFLIQYYNGEERAKGNILERFSAQQFPDLHSELNLSSLELGDSALYFCASSVSGGLSTDTQYFGPGTRLTVL.

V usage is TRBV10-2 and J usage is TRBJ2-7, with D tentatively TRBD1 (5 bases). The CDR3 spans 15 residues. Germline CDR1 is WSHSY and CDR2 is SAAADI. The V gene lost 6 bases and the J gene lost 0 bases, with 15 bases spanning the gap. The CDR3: CASSPTDNYSYEQYF. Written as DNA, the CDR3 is TGCGCCAGCAGCCCCACGGACAATTACTCCTACGAGCAGTACTTC.

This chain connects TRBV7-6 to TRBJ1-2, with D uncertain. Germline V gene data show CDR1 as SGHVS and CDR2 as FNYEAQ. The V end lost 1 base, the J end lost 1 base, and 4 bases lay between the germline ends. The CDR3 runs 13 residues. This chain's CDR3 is CASSLELNYGYTF. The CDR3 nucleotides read TGTGCCAGCAGCTTAGAACTTAACTATGGCTACACCTTC.

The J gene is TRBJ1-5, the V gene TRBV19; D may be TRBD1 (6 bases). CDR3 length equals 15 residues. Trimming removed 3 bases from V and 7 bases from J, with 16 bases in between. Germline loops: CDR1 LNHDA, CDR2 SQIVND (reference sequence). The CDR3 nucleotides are TGTGCCAGTAGTATCCGGGACACTATACACCAGCCCCAGCATTTT. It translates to CASSIRDTIHQPQHF.

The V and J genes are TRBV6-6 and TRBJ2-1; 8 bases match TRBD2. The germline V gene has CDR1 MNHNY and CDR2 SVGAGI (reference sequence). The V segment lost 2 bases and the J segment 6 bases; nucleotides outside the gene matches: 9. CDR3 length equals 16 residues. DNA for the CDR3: TGTGCCAGCAGTTACGGGGCGGCGGGGGGCGTCAATGAGCAGTTCTTC. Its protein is CASSYGAAGGVNEQFF.

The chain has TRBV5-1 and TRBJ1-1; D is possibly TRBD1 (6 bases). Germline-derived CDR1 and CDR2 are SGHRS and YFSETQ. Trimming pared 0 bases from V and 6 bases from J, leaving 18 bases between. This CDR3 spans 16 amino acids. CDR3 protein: CASSLEPRGGGPEAFF. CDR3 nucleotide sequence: TGCGCCAGCAGCTTGGAGCCCCGGGGAGGGGGGCCTGAAGCTTTCTTT.

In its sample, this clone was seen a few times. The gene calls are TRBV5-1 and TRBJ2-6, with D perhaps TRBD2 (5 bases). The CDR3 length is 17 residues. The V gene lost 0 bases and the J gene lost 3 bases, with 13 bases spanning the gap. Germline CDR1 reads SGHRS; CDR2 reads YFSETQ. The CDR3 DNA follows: TGCGCCAGCAGCTTGGATATAGGGAGTTTTGGGGCCAACGTCCTGACTTTC. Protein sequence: CASSLDIGSFGANVLTF.